These 14 T cell receptor beta chains share one sample of origin, sequenced in a study of vaccination and CD4 T cells after COVID-19 (dated by TCRdb to between 2021 and 2024). Library preparation used PCR. The instrument was an Illumina iSeq 100. DNA from cultured CD4+ T cells underwent TCR sequencing with the Oncomine TCR Beta short-read assay at the Johns Hopkins FTIC core. TCRdb took the public reads, trimmed them with fastp at Q25, ran MiXCR for clone calling and kept in-frame beta chains. CDR3 protein sequences are deduplicated, and each keeps its most common genes and DNA. Present in this sample are about 9,600 distinct CDR3 sequences, more than 35% of which were seen just once. Around an eighth of the sample lies in the top ten. What these receptors recognize is not known. The treatment or condition label on this specimen signifies: roughly 10-day PBMC culture with coronavirus spike peptide pools or control peptides (ViraFEST assay). CD4+ T cells from unexposed donors were collected before the COVID-19 pandemic (2011-2018).

Sequencing was performed on CD4+ T cells from blood, cultured in vitro. All receptors come from a human donor in good health.

This clonotype was observed a few times. The chain employs TRBV10-1 and TRBJ2-5; TRBD2 is a possible D gene (5 bases). Trimming left V 4 bases short and J 5 bases short, with 11 bases between. Germline values: CDR1 WNHNN, CDR2 SYGVQD (reference sequence). The CDR3 spans 13 residues. In DNA, the CDR3 is TGCGCCAGCAGTGGACCCGGCGGGGAGACCCAGTACTTC. Translation gives CASSGPGGETQYF.

There are a few counts of this clonotype. V is TRBV7-8 and J is TRBJ1-5; tentatively, D is TRBD1 (6 bases). Per the germline V gene, CDR1 is SGHVS and CDR2 is FQNEAQ. The CDR3 covers 16 residues. Trimming shortened V by 1 base and J by 0 bases, and 10 bases separated the two germline ends. This chain's CDR3 is CASSLVRTDSNQPQHF. The CDR3 bases are TGTGCCAGCAGCTTAGTAAGGACAGATAGCAATCAGCCCCAGCATTTT.

This clonotype was counted between two and nine times. V gene TRBV7-9 combines with J gene TRBJ1-1; TRBD1 matches at 8 bases. The germline gives CDR1 SEHNR, CDR2 FQNEAQ (reference sequence). The CDR3 covers 14 residues. V was pared by 3 bases and J by 4 bases, with 4 bases of the junction left unmatched. CDR3 coding DNA: TGTGCCAGCAGCTTGGCGACAGGGGCCACTGAAGCTTTCTTT. It specifies CASSLATGATEAFF. Based on the CDR3 plus reference TRBV7-9 and TRBJ1-1, the full variable domain is DTGVSQNPRHKITKRGQNVTFRCDPISEHNRLYWYRQTLGQGPEFLTYFQNEAQLEKSRLLSDRFSAERPKGSFSTLEIQRTEQGDSAMYLCASSLATGATEAFFGQGTRLTVV.

This clonotype appeared a few times. CDR3 nucleotides: TGTGCCAGCACCCTGGCGCGGGACAGGGGAAATCAGCCCCAGCATTTT. This codes for CASTLARDRGNQPQHF. This chain uses TRBV28 with TRBJ1-5; 10 positions match TRBD1. The trim removed 7 bases at V and 4 bases at J, leaving 10 bases unmatched. CDR3 length: 16 amino acids. CDR1 and CDR2 (germline): MDHEN, SYDVKM.

There are a few counts of this clonotype. The chain is built from TRBV19 and TRBJ2-3; 7 positions match TRBD2. The V gene end was trimmed by 9 bases and the J gene end by 2 bases; junction bases not matched to a gene: 5. This CDR3 has 13 amino acids. From germline, CDR1 is LNHDA and CDR2 SQIVND (reference sequence). CDR3 protein: CASGGLLTDTQYF. CDR3 nucleotide sequence: TGTGCCAGCGGGGGACTACTCACAGATACGCAGTATTTT.

In this sample, this clonotype turned up a few times. This chain links TRBV5-1 with TRBJ1-3, with no clear D. Trimming removed 0 bases at V and 0 bases at J, with 13 bases between. Germline V gene data show CDR1 as SGHRS and CDR2 as YFSETQ. The CDR3 spans 17 residues. The CDR3 DNA is TGCGCCAGCAGCTTGGACAGTCCACAGAGCTCTGGAAACACCATATATTTT. Protein: CASSLDSPQSSGNTIYF.

Only a few counts were recorded for this clonotype. The genes are TRBV6-1 and TRBJ2-7, with D possibly matching TRBD1 (6 bases). Germline V lookup: CDR1 MNHNS, CDR2 SASEGT. The V end was cut by 7 bases, the J end by 1 base, with 11 bases between. The CDR3 has 13 amino acids. Written as DNA, the CDR3 is TGTGCCAGCACTCGGGACAAGTCCTACGAGCAGTACTTC. Protein product: CASTRDKSYEQYF.

J is TRBJ1-5 and V is TRBV6-2 or TRBV6-3, with D unclear. V was clipped by 0 bases and J by 7 bases, with 7 bases between them. The CDR3 spans 13 residues. The V gene's germline CDR1 is MNHEY and CDR2 SVGEGT. The CDR3 DNA sequence: TGTGCCAGCAGTTACTCCCTTAAGCAGCCCCAGCATTTT. As protein: CASSYSLKQPQHF.

This clonotype appeared a few times. DNA for the CDR3: TGTGCCAGCCTCCGGCAGGGACTGATGAACACTGAAGCTTTCTTT. This codes for CASLRQGLMNTEAFF. This chain uses TRBV2 with TRBJ1-1; D perhaps matches TRBD1 (5 bases). This CDR3 has 15 residues. Germline lookup yields CDR1 SNHLY and CDR2 FYNNEI. V shed 8 bases and J shed 0 bases, with 16 bases lying between them.

This clonotype came up a few times. The chain has TRBV5-1 and TRBJ2-7; the match to TRBD2 covers 7 bases. The germline V gene has CDR1 SGHRS and CDR2 YFSETQ. With 6 bases clipped from V and 4 bases from J, the junction kept 7 bases outside the gene matches. The CDR3 is 13 residues long. This CDR3 reads CASMVTGGYEQYF. The CDR3 DNA is TGCGCCAGCATGGTGACGGGGGGTTACGAGCAGTACTTC.

This clonotype has more than one count but fewer than ten. V gene TRBV7-9 combines with J gene TRBJ1-2, with a possible D match to TRBD1 (6 bases). V lost 5 bases, J lost 4 bases, and 17 bases lay in between. The CDR3 extends over 15 amino acids. The germline V gene encodes CDR1 SEHNR and CDR2 FQNEAQ (reference sequence). The CDR3 is CASSTGTGFTYGYTF. CDR3 sequence (DNA): TGTGCCAGCAGCACCGGAACAGGGTTCACCTATGGCTACACCTTC.

The chain is built from TRBV7-2 and TRBJ2-7; TRBD2 might be the D (5 bases). Looked up from germline, CDR1 is SGHTA and CDR2 is FQGNSA. The CDR3 runs 13 residues. V lost 1 base and J 5 bases, leaving 9 bases between the germline ends. Here the CDR3 reads CASSLVMRDEQYF. The CDR3 DNA sequence: TGTGCCAGCAGCTTAGTTATGCGGGACGAGCAGTACTTC.

The rearrangement uses TRBV6-1 and TRBJ1-5, with TRBD1 matching 7 bases. The CDR3 extends over 13 amino acids. V gave up 6 bases and J gave up 9 bases; unmatched junction bases: 8. CDR1 and CDR2 (germline): MNHNS, SASEGT. The CDR3 sequence is CASSQTGISPQHF. The CDR3 nucleotides read TGTGCCAGCAGCCAGACAGGGATATCGCCCCAGCATTTT.

J is TRBJ1-2 and V is TRBV6-4, with TRBD1 matching over 11 bases. Trimming cost V 7 bases and J 7 bases; bases outside gene matches: 8. CDR3 length: 14 residues. Germline assignment: CDR1 MRHNA and CDR2 SNTAGT. CDR3 amino acids: CASTGGTGGFGYTF. The CDR3 DNA reads TGTGCCAGCACGGGGGGGACAGGGGGATTTGGCTACACCTTC.